The clone carrying this T cell receptor (beta chain) was detected many times. Its antigen is currently unknown. Making TCR cDNA involved 5'RACE template switching, which added UMIs and a universal primer site. Each CDR3 protein gets one entry after TCRdb re-called the 5' RACE reads with MiXCR. The sample includes approximately 74,000 distinct CDR3 sequences, approximately 6.5% seen only once; the top ten take about 33%. Trimming left V 2 bases short and J 8 bases short, with 7 bases between. Germline values: CDR1 MGHDK, CDR2 SYGVNS. This CDR3 region has 12 residues. This entry is derived from a study of T cells after yellow fever vaccination. Study-wide background: Fractions low in cell number were prepared with SMART-Seq v4 Ultra Low Input.

Points from the study as a whole: The secondary response was weaker, and its peak arrived faster, on day 5 versus 15. FACS-sorted repertoires could contain abundant clonotypes contaminating from the bulk population.

This chain connects TRBV25-1 to TRBJ2-1; no firm D call. This sample comprised CD8+ T cells sorted from PBMCs, obtained 5 to 6 days after the first yellow fever vaccination. The receptor's source is a man between 18 and 29 years old who received the YFV17D yellow fever vaccine. The CDR3 region is CASSEIAHEQFF. CDR3 in DNA: TGTGCCAGCAGTGAAATAGCCCATGAGCAGTTCTTC.